A single sample gave rise to the 21 T cell receptor beta chains below, sequenced in a study of cytomegalovirus exposure and HLA in healthy donors. The PCR employed 60 Vbeta primers together with 13 Jbeta primers. The protocol was immunoSEQ multiplex PCR, while the TCRdb copy is restricted to in-frame clones and leaves out a portion. The table lists roughly 73,000 clones, about 81% of them singletons. The sample consisted of PBMCs. Receptors originate from a man in his 70s in good health and CMV-seronegative.

The chain uses TRBV20-1 and TRBJ1-2; D uncertain. The ends were cut back, 6 bases at V and 5 bases at J, with 7 bases in the middle. Germline CDR1 and CDR2: DFQATT and SNEGSKA (reference sequence). The CDR3 has 10 residues. Written as DNA, the CDR3 is TGCAGTGCGCGGGAGTATGGCTACACCTTC. Its protein product is CSAREYGYTF.

The rearrangement uses TRBV5-3 and TRBJ2-3; D possibly corresponds to TRBD2 (6 bases). TRBV5-3 is assigned to the ORF class and has an uncertain function. Trimming left V 8 bases short and J 2 bases short, with 15 bases between. This CDR3 region has 14 residues. CDR3 nucleotide sequence: TGTGCCAGGCCCCCAGGGCGGGACACAGATACGCAGTATTTT. Translation: CARPPGRDTDTQYF.

The chain has TRBV7-9 and TRBJ2-3; D unresolved. Trimming removed 0 bases from V and 2 bases from J, with 6 bases in between. Germline CDR1 is SEHNR and CDR2 is FQNEAQ (reference sequence). The CDR3 sequence is 14 residues long. The CDR3 sequence is CASSLARNTDTQYF. The CDR3 coding sequence is TGTGCCAGCAGCTTAGCGCGAAACACAGATACGCAGTATTTT. The full variable domain, its missing parts supplied by reference TRBV7-9 and TRBJ2-3, is DTGVSQNPRHKITKRGQNVTFRCDPISEHNRLYWYRQTLGQGPEFLTYFQNEAQLEKSRLLSDRFSAERPKGSFSTLEIQRTEQGDSAMYLCASSLARNTDTQYFGPGTRLTVL.

The V call is TRBV5-1, the J call TRBJ2-4, with D possibly matching TRBD2 (7 bases). There are 15 residues in the CDR3. Germline V gives CDR1 SGHRS, CDR2 YFSETQ. V shed 0 bases and J shed 3 bases, with 10 bases lying between them. CDR3 region: CASSLGGGGKNIQYF. CDR3 in DNA: TGCGCCAGCAGCTTGGGGGGAGGGGGCAAAAACATTCAGTACTTC.

This chain uses TRBV7-2 with TRBJ1-4; 7 bases map to TRBD1. In germline, CDR1 is SGHTA, CDR2 FQGNSA. There are 14 residues in the CDR3. With V trimmed by 5 bases and J by 3 bases, 3 bases remained unmatched. CDR3 sequence reads: CASSLTGANEKLFF. CDR3 coding DNA: TGTGCCAGCAGCCTCACAGGGGCTAATGAAAAACTGTTTTTT. Combining the CDR3 with reference TRBV7-2 and TRBJ1-4 gives the whole variable domain GAGVSQSPSNKVTEKGKDVELRCDPISGHTALYWYRQSLGQGLEFLIYFQGNSAPDKSGLPSDRFSAERTGGSVSTLTIQRTQQEDSAVYLCASSLTGANEKLFFGSGTQLSVL.

This sequence joins TRBV4-3 and TRBJ1-6; tentative D call: TRBD1 (5 bases). CDR1 is LGHNA and CDR2 is YSLEER in the germline V gene. The CDR3 length is 15 residues. The germline V and J ends were trimmed by 0 bases and 10 bases, with 13 bases remaining between them. CDR3 bases: TGCGCCAGCAGCCAAGATGGGACTAAGGGCTCACCCCTCCACTTT. Its translation is CASSQDGTKGSPLHF.

The chain has TRBV11-3 and TRBJ2-2; 7 nucleotides line up with TRBD2. V was pared by 1 base and J by 4 bases, with 3 bases of the junction left unmatched. CDR3 length: 15 amino acids. CDR1 is SGHNT and CDR2 is YENEEA in the germline V gene. The CDR3 DNA reads as TGTGCCAGCAGCTTAGCAGCGGGGCGCACCGGGGAGCTGTTTTTT. It translates to CASSLAAGRTGELFF.

V gene TRBV7-2 combines with J gene TRBJ2-7, with D hard to call. From germline, CDR1 is SGHTA and CDR2 FQGNSA. The CDR3 contains 12 residues. V was shortened by 5 bases and J by 2 bases, with 7 bases between the two germline ends. The chain's CDR3 is CASSLTTYEQYF. The CDR3 DNA reads as TGTGCCAGCAGCCTCACAACCTACGAGCAGTACTTC.

V is TRBV7-6 and J is TRBJ2-5; 10 bases agree with TRBD2. V was clipped by 5 bases and J by 3 bases; unmatched bases: 6. CDR1 SGHVS and CDR2 FNYEAQ come from the germline V gene. This CDR3 is 15 amino acids long. CDR3 in amino acids: CASSERTSGEETQYF. DNA of the CDR3: TGTGCCAGCAGCGAACGGACTAGCGGCGAAGAGACCCAGTACTTC. Full variable domain (remainder filled in from reference TRBV7-6 and TRBJ2-5): GAGVSQSPRYKVTKRGQDVALRCDPISGHVSLYWYRQALGQGPEFLTYFNYEAQQDKSGLPNDRFSAERPEGSISTLTIQRTEQRDSAMYRCASSERTSGEETQYFGPGTRLLVL.

The chain uses TRBV5-1 and TRBJ2-2; D unresolved. V lost 5 bases to trimming and J lost 3 bases, with 5 bases between them. Germline V gives CDR1 SGHRS, CDR2 YFSETQ. The CDR3 covers 12 residues. Here the CDR3 DNA reads TGCGCCAGCAGATATGACACCGGGGAGCTGTTTTTT. Translation gives CASRYDTGELFF.

J is TRBJ2-4 and V is TRBV7-9, with a weak D call TRBD2 (5 bases). Trimming took 4 bases from V and 4 from J, leaving 17 bases between them. The germline V gene encodes CDR1 SEHNR and CDR2 FQNEAQ (reference sequence). The CDR3 runs to 16 residues. For the CDR3, the DNA is TGTGCCAGCAGCTCACTGGTAGGGTCGGGGAAAAACATTCAGTACTTC. It specifies CASSSLVGSGKNIQYF.

As concerns this clone: The conserved phenylalanine or tryptophan normally closing the CDR3 is absent here, so this likely arose from a read error. The rearrangement links TRBV5-1 to TRBJ1-1; D perhaps matches TRBD1 (5 bases). Trimming removed 0 bases from V and 4 bases from J, with 7 bases in between. Germline V gene lookup returns CDR1 SGHRS and CDR2 YFSETQ. CDR3 size: 13 residues. The CDR3 loop is CASSLEGVTEAFL. CDR3 bases: TGCGCCAGCAGCTTGGAAGGGGTCACTGAAGCTTTCCTT.

Relative to its sample, this clone is medium-sized. The rearrangement uses TRBV4-1 and TRBJ1-2; 7 nucleotides align to TRBD1. Per germline, CDR1 MGHRA and CDR2 YSYEKL. J was trimmed by 14 bases and V by 4 bases; bases with no gene match: 7. The CDR3 has 11 amino acids. The CDR3 here is CASSLGQAKTF. In DNA, the CDR3 is TGCGCCAGCAGCCTCGGACAGGCTAAAACCTTC.

This chain links TRBV5-1 with TRBJ2-5; 8 positions agree with TRBD2. This CDR3 is built from 14 residues. V shed 4 bases and J 0 bases; nucleotides not matched to a gene: 2. Germline V gene data show CDR1 as SGHRS and CDR2 as YFSETQ. The CDR3 DNA is TGCGCCAGCAGCCTTAGCGGGGACCAAGAGACCCAGTACTTC. The encoded protein is CASSLSGDQETQYF.

The chain combines TRBV5-1 with TRBJ1-4; TRBD1 agrees at 8 bases. The germline CDR1 and CDR2 sequences are SGHRS and YFSETQ. The CDR3 covers 17 residues. V lost 3 bases and J lost 8; bases outside the gene matches: 15. In DNA form, the CDR3 reads TGCGCCAGCAGCTCTGGGTCTCAGGGGGCTCGTTCAGAAAAACTGTTTTTT. Residues: CASSSGSQGARSEKLFF.

This clone was found a few times. V is TRBV29-1 and J is TRBJ1-2; the match to TRBD1 covers 8 bases. This CDR3 region has 15 residues. CDR1 and CDR2 from the germline V gene are SQVTM and ANQGSEA. Trimming cost V 3 bases and J 7 bases; bases outside gene matches: 13. The CDR3 sequence: CSVELRLDRGGGYTF. CDR3 sequence (DNA): TGCAGCGTTGAGTTGCGACTAGACAGGGGCGGTGGCTACACCTTC.

V is TRBV28 and J is TRBJ1-4; TRBD1 aligns across 8 bases. The CDR3 runs 14 residues. V lost 2 bases, J lost 7 bases, and 3 bases stayed unmatched. The germline V gene has CDR1 MDHEN and CDR2 SYDVKM. The CDR3, as DNA: TGTGCCAGCAGTTTACAGGGGGCAAGTGAAAAACTGTTTTTT. Translation gives CASSLQGASEKLFF.

J is TRBJ2-4 and V is TRBV19; D is perhaps TRBD1 (5 bases). Germline V gene lookup returns CDR1 LNHDA and CDR2 SQIVND (reference sequence). The CDR3 is made up of 15 amino acids. V was cut by 2 bases and J by 4 bases, with 12 bases left in between. The CDR3 coding sequence is TGTGCCAGTAGTATACCCGAGACAGCGAAAAACATTCAGTACTTC. Its translation: CASSIPETAKNIQYF.

This chain connects TRBV9 to TRBJ1-3, with D unresolved. Looked up from germline, CDR1 is SGDLS and CDR2 is YYNGEE. This CDR3 spans 14 amino acids. V was pared by 7 bases and J by 2 bases, with 13 bases between. The CDR3 loop reads CASGRGGTGNTIYF. Here the CDR3 DNA reads TGTGCCAGCGGCCGGGGAGGAACTGGAAACACCATATATTTT.

The genes are TRBV18 and TRBJ1-3; 9 bases match TRBD1. The ends lost 3 bases at V and 0 bases at J; junction bases unmatched: 6. Germline CDR1 reads KGHSH; CDR2 reads LQKENI. CDR3 length: 17 residues. Written as DNA, the CDR3 is TGTGCCAGCTCACCTCGGACGACAGGGGGCTCTGGAAACACCATATATTTT. This translates into CASSPRTTGGSGNTIYF.

The V call is TRBV15, the J call TRBJ2-1, with D possibly matching TRBD2 (7 bases). CDR3 length: 13 amino acids. V was clipped by 8 bases and J by 10 bases, with 18 bases between them. CDR1 is LNHNV, CDR2 YYDKDF, per germline (reference sequence). DNA for the CDR3: TGTGCCACCGCGGGGGCCACCCGGCAGGAGCAGTTCTTC. Residues: CATAGATRQEQFF. The full variable domain, its missing parts supplied by reference TRBV15 and TRBJ2-1, is DAMVIQNPRYQVTQFGKPVTLSCSQTLNHNVMYWYQQKSSQAPKLLFHYYDKDFNNEADTPDNFQSRRPNTSFCFLDIRSPGLGDTAMYLCATAGATRQEQFFGPGTRLTVL.